This record covers a single T cell receptor (beta chain). Libraries were prepared by immunoSEQ multiplex PCR; TCRdb keeps only in-frame clonotypes and omits some of them. The table has over 65,000 clones, approximately 86% seen once. The V segment lost 0 bases and the J segment 3 bases; nucleotides outside the gene matches: 4. The CDR3 is made up of 15 amino acids. In germline, CDR1 is SQVTM, CDR2 ANQGSEA. This entry comes from a study of OX40 agonist ivuxolimab in advanced cancers. Turning to the study itself: Those treated in dose escalation had hepatocellular carcinoma, melanoma, renal cell cancer or head and neck cancer.

This rearrangement joins TRBV29-1 to TRBJ1-1, with 10 bases identical to TRBD1. This receptor was taken from an adult with an advanced solid tumor such as melanoma, head and neck, liver or kidney cancer. The sequenced sample was CD4+ or CD8+ T cells sorted from blood, obtained in a trial of the OX40 agonist ivuxolimab. The CDR3 region has the DNA TGCAGCGTTGAAGATCCAGGACAGGGGGACACTGAAGCTTTCTTT. Translation: CSVEDPGQGDTEAFF.